These T cell receptor beta chains were read from a single sample in a study of response to subunit inactivated influenza vaccine. MiXCR, applied by TCRdb to the RT-PCR reads, yields one record per CDR3 protein. The table lists around 300,000 distinct CDR3 sequences, 20% to 25% of them singletons. This specimen was PBMCs from blood, taken 21 months after vaccination. The receptors were sampled from a man aged 45-69 years who received an inactivated influenza vaccine. Both conserved end residues are trimmed from each CDR3.

j_call v_call cdr3_aa
TRBJ2-7 TRBV20-1 SASDSVGVEQY
TRBJ2-5 TRBV5-1 ASSLIGQETQY
TRBJ2-7 TRBV7-9 ASSPTRGFGEQY
TRBJ1-3 TRBV28 ASTWDLAANTIY
TRBJ2-3 TRBV7-9 ASTDRGLADTQY
TRBJ2-7 TRBV29-1 SGQGHDEQY
TRBJ1-2 TRBV7-3 ASSGDGYGYT
TRBJ1-2 TRBV6-5 ASSYSGVGSDYGYT
TRBJ2-1 TRBV5-5 ASSTLTEAYNEQF
TRBJ2-5 TRBV29-1 SVELVRGVNQETQY
TRBJ1-1 TRBV12-3/TRBV12-4 ASSSGVGGLNTEAF
TRBJ2-5 TRBV6-5 ASSYPTRETQY
TRBJ2-7 TRBV14 ASSQAKGYEQY
TRBJ1-6 TRBV28 ASSSSATGDWVLH
TRBJ1-1 TRBV6-1 ASSPAGFEAF
TRBJ2-2 TRBV4-3 ASSQLSGGTGELF
TRBJ1-4 TRBV7-9 ASRRTGGNEKLF
TRBJ2-7 TRBV29-1 SVGQGLDNEQY
TRBJ1-5 TRBV15 ADQRPGFICNQPQH
TRBJ1-1 TRBV7-9 ASSSFDRDTEAF
TRBJ2-2 TRBV20-1 SARKGAEHTGELF
TRBJ2-1 TRBV20-1 SASMISYNEQF
TRBJ1-2 TRBV6-2/TRBV6-3 ASSYKGYT
TRBJ2-3 TRBV28 ASRGGDLSHTQY
TRBJ1-1 TRBV20-1 SATGTSNTEAF
TRBJ1-5 TRBV7-2 ASSLEAGGLQPQH
TRBJ2-2 TRBV6-5 ASSLPSGELF
TRBJ2-1 TRBV6-1 ASSTRRRGQPFDQF
TRBJ1-5 TRBV5-8 ASSLALTGIQQPQH
TRBJ2-7 TRBV6-5 ASSYGEGTYEQY
TRBJ2-1 TRBV9 ASSVGLGLAGEQF
TRBJ1-2 TRBV10-3 AISETGTGIGYT
TRBJ2-7 TRBV10-3 AISVGGWDEQY
TRBJ1-2 TRBV5-1 ASSSGELHYT
TRBJ2-3 TRBV18 ASSPSTDTQY
TRBJ2-1 TRBV12-3/TRBV12-4 ASSYGLSSYNEQF
TRBJ2-7 TRBV20-1 SAREVHAVSAEQY
TRBJ2-7 TRBV12-3/TRBV12-4 ASSYPLTSGTYQQY
TRBJ2-1 TRBV12-3/TRBV12-4 ASGQSSYNEQF
TRBJ2-2 TRBV20-1 SVRSGQTGELF
TRBJ2-1 TRBV5-1 ASSLGLPGGSYNEQF